This T cell receptor (beta chain) was retrieved from a study of cytomegalovirus exposure and HLA in healthy donors. Findings and caveats of the study: HLA alleles were associated with some 17,000 TCR beta sequences in a later analysis at 0.05 false discovery rate. Generally TCR sequences proved uncommon, though certain public TCRs appeared in numerous donors. DRB1 showed the most TCR associations and HLA-C the fewest in a later analysis, as rates varied by HLA locus.

Comment on this clone: Antigen: not known.

The PCR ran on 60 Vbeta and 13 Jbeta primers. Using immunoSEQ multiplex PCR, the repertoire was profiled, and TCRdb retains in-frame clones only, with some absent. The table records 90,000 to 150,000 clones, around 84% of them present only once. CDR1 and CDR2 (germline): LNHDA, SQIVND (reference sequence). Trimming shortened V by 3 bases and J by 2 bases, and 9 bases separated the two germline ends. CDR3 length: 14 residues. The sequencing sample was made of PBMCs. This TCR was sampled from a woman aged 30 to 39 in good health and CMV-seropositive. This rearrangement joins TRBV19 to TRBJ2-3; D is unresolved. CDR3 coding DNA: TGTGCCAGTAGTATGCGACAATTCACAGATACGCAGTATTTT. It yields the protein CASSMRQFTDTQYF.